The 27 T cell receptor beta chains below were found in one sample sequenced in a study of blood T cell repertoires in COVID-19. Clones were read by immunoSEQ multiplex PCR, and TCRdb kept only the in-frame ones, dropping some. The sample contains 210,000 or so clones, around 86% of which appear only once. Input material: PBMCs or T cells enriched from blood (not recorded which). These receptors originate from a woman aged 45-65 years with acute COVID-19.

This sequence joins TRBV7-9 and TRBJ2-3; perhaps TRBD1 as D (5 bases). CDR3 length: 13 amino acids. CDR1 is SEHNR and CDR2 is FQNEAQ in the germline V gene (reference sequence). Deletions cut 5 bases from V and 6 bases from J, with 12 bases between. The CDR3 loop reads CASSPRGPDTQYF. CDR3 coding DNA: TGTGCCAGCAGCCCTAGGGGCCCGGATACGCAGTATTTT.

The chain carries TRBV6-2 or TRBV6-3 and TRBJ2-7; the D gene is possibly TRBD1 (8 bases). V dropped 5 bases and J dropped 3 bases, with 14 bases sitting between them. The CDR3 sequence is 14 residues long. The germline V gene encodes CDR1 MNHEY and CDR2 SVGEGT. CDR3 DNA sequence: TGTGCCAGCAGTGAGCGGGACAGGTACTACGAGCAGTACTTC. This encodes CASSERDRYYEQYF.

This clone has ten or more counts. The V gene is TRBV13, the J gene TRBJ2-2; 10 nucleotides match TRBD2. V lost 5 bases and J lost 9; bases outside the gene matches: 12. Per the germline V gene, CDR1 is PRHDT and CDR2 is FYEKMQ (reference sequence). This CDR3 is 16 amino acids long. DNA for the CDR3: TGTGCCAGCAGCCTCTTAGCGGGGGGACGGCACCGGGAGCTGTTTTTT. Encoded protein: CASSLLAGGRHRELFF.

The V and J genes are TRBV4-1 and TRBJ2-3; D not resolved. Between the trimmed V and J ends, which lost 5 bases and 0 bases, there was a span of 6 bases. This CDR3 spans 13 amino acids. Germline-derived CDR1 and CDR2 are MGHRA and YSYEKL. The CDR3 here is CASSGQSTDTQYF. In nucleotides, the CDR3 is TGCGCCAGCAGCGGGCAGAGCACAGATACGCAGTATTTT.

This clone was seen repeatedly, ten times or more. The J gene is TRBJ2-2, the V gene TRBV28, with unresolved D. Germline V gene lookup returns CDR1 MDHEN and CDR2 SYDVKM. The CDR3 sequence is 16 residues long. Trimming took 3 bases from V and 4 from J, leaving 15 bases between them. The CDR3 DNA reads as TGTGCCAGCAGTTTTGTTGGAACAGCCGCCACCGGGGAGCTGTTTTTT. Its translation: CASSFVGTAATGELFF.

The chain employs TRBV4-3 and TRBJ2-1; 13 bases map to TRBD2. Germline CDR1 and CDR2: LGHNA and YSLEER. Trimming cost V 0 bases and J 6 bases; bases outside gene matches: 8. CDR3 length: 18 residues. DNA for the CDR3: TGCGCCAGCAGCCAAGAAGGACTAGCGGGAGTTTCGCGCAATGAGCAGTTCTTC. It translates to CASSQEGLAGVSRNEQFF.

The chain links TRBV5-8 to TRBJ2-4; a possible D gene is TRBD1 (6 bases). The germline CDR1 and CDR2 sequences are SGHTS and YDEGEE. V lost 5 bases, J lost 3 bases, and 15 bases lay in between. The CDR3 totals 15 residues. The chain's CDR3 is CASSPQGFDKNIQYF. The CDR3 DNA sequence: TGTGCCAGCAGTCCGCAGGGGTTCGACAAAAACATTCAGTACTTC.

This chain joins TRBV28 and TRBJ1-5; maybe TRBD1 (5 bases). The CDR3 loop spans 13 amino acids. CDR1 is MDHEN, CDR2 SYDVKM, per germline. V gave up 5 bases and J gave up 5 bases, with 10 bases separating them. CDR3 sequence: CASSDSIYQPQHF. CDR3 nucleotides: TGTGCCAGCAGTGACAGTATTTATCAGCCCCAGCATTTT.

The chain links TRBV23-1 to TRBJ2-3, with 7 bases fitting TRBD2. TRBV23-1 is labeled an ORF, and its function is uncertain. This CDR3 region has 18 residues. V dropped 1 base and J dropped 7; count of bases not matched to a gene: 17. The DNA for the CDR3 is TGCGCCAGCAGTCAATTCGGAGGGAGGGGCTTAAGCTGTCATACGCAGTATTTT. It specifies CASSQFGGRGLSCHTQYF.

This clone turned up a few times. The chain uses TRBV29-1 and TRBJ1-2, with 7 bases that match TRBD1. After removal of 5 bases from V and 4 bases from J, the junction contained 7 bases not matched to a gene. CDR1 and CDR2 (germline): SQVTM, ANQGSEA. The CDR3 is made up of 13 amino acids. CDR3 sequence: CSVLLDRLYGYTF. The CDR3 DNA reads as TGCAGCGTTCTGCTGGACAGGCTCTATGGCTACACCTTC. Drawing the rest from reference TRBV29-1 and TRBJ1-2, the complete variable domain is SAVISQKPSRDICQRGTSLTIQCQVDSQVTMMFWYRQQPGQSLTLIATANQGSEATYESGFVIDKFPISRPNLTFSTLTVSNMSPEDSSIYLCSVLLDRLYGYTFGSGTRLTVV.

This chain links TRBV28 with TRBJ2-6, with 7 bases that match TRBD2. The CDR3 consists of 17 residues. Germline V CDR1 and CDR2: MDHEN, SYDVKM. The V segment lost 5 bases and the J segment 0 bases; nucleotides outside the gene matches: 7. The DNA of the CDR3 is TGTGCCAGCAGTCGAAGCGGGGCCTTCTCTGGGGCCAACGTCCTGACTTTC. Protein product: CASSRSGAFSGANVLTF.

The genes are TRBV7-2 and TRBJ2-3; 7 nucleotides match TRBD2. There are 15 residues in the CDR3. Germline loops: CDR1 SGHTA, CDR2 FQGNSA. V lost 4 bases, J lost 6 bases, and 10 bases stayed unmatched. For the CDR3, the DNA is TGTGCCAGCAGCTGGACTAGTGGCTCGTCGGATACGCAGTATTTT. Encoded protein: CASSWTSGSSDTQYF.

This chain links TRBV6-2 or TRBV6-3 with TRBJ2-1, with D possibly matching TRBD2 (6 bases). V was cut by 1 base and J by 7 bases, with 17 bases left in between. The CDR3 totals 16 residues. Germline lookup yields CDR1 MNHEY and CDR2 SVGEGT. The DNA for the CDR3 is TGTGCCAGCAGTTACTACCCCGGGGGAGTCGGTAATGAGCAGTTCTTC. Its protein product is CASSYYPGGVGNEQFF.

The J gene is TRBJ1-2, the V gene TRBV6-6, with D perhaps TRBD1 (6 bases). CDR1 and CDR2 from the germline V gene are MNHNY and SVGAGI (reference sequence). Between the trimmed V and J ends, which lost 6 bases and 8 bases, there was a span of 16 bases. The CDR3 contains 13 residues. The CDR3 region is CASSWEGGGGYTF. DNA of the CDR3: TGTGCCAGCAGCTGGGAAGGGGGTGGGGGCTACACCTTC.

The DNA for the CDR3 is TGTGCCAGCAGCTTAGTTAGAGTGGGGACAGGGGGCACAGATACGCAGTATTTT. Its protein is CASSLVRVGTGGTDTQYF. This rearrangement joins TRBV7-2 to TRBJ2-3; 10 nucleotides match TRBD1. V shed 1 base and J 1 base; nucleotides not matched to a gene: 8. CDR1 is SGHTA, CDR2 FQGNSA, per germline. The CDR3 runs to 18 residues.

The chain links TRBV7-2 to TRBJ2-5; TRBD2 aligns across 15 bases. Germline assignment: CDR1 SGHTA and CDR2 FQGNSA. V gave up 5 bases and J gave up 5 bases; unmatched junction bases: 6. CDR3 length: 16 amino acids. The CDR3 coding sequence is TGTGCCAGCAGCGTAGGACTAGCGGGGGGGCGGGAGACCCAGTACTTC. Translating it yields CASSVGLAGGRETQYF. Variable domain in full (rest from reference TRBV7-2 and TRBJ2-5): GAGVSQSPSNKVTEKGKDVELRCDPISGHTALYWYRQSLGQGLEFLIYFQGNSAPDKSGLPSDRFSAERTGGSVSTLTIQRTQQEDSAVYLCASSVGLAGGRETQYFGPGTRLLVL.

The chain recombines TRBV19 with TRBJ1-6; D gene ambiguous. The CDR3 has 14 amino acids. V lost 3 bases, J lost 7 bases, and 10 bases lay in between. Germline V gene sequence: CDR1 LNHDA, CDR2 SQIVND (reference sequence). CDR3 sequence (DNA): TGTGCCAGTAGTATGAGGTTCGAGAATTCACCCCTCCACTTT. Amino acid sequence: CASSMRFENSPLHF.

This sequence joins TRBV6-1 and TRBJ1-1; 10 nucleotides line up with TRBD1. This CDR3 contains 16 residues. From germline, CDR1 is MNHNS and CDR2 SASEGT. The J segment lost 0 bases and the V segment lost 4 bases, leaving 5 bases of the junction unmatched. CDR3 sequence: CASSGRDRGLNTEAFF. The DNA for the CDR3 is TGTGCCAGCAGTGGCCGGGACAGGGGCCTGAACACTGAAGCTTTCTTT.

The CDR3 DNA reads TGTGCCAGCAGTTTCAGGCTATATAGCAATCAGCCCCAGCATTTT. It is translated as CASSFRLYSNQPQHF. The chain joins TRBV6-5 to TRBJ1-5, with no clear D. CDR3 length equals 15 residues. In germline, CDR1 is MNHEY, CDR2 SVGAGI. Trimming took off 4 bases at V and 0 bases at J, with 10 bases between the two ends.

The CDR3, as DNA: TGTGCCAGCAGTTTACAGGGGGGCACTGAAGCTTTCTTT. It yields the protein CASSLQGGTEAFF. This chain uses TRBV28 with TRBJ1-1; TRBD1 matches at 7 bases. This CDR3 comprises 13 residues. The junction had 1 base not matched to a gene; V was cut back by 2 bases and J by 4 bases. Per germline, CDR1 MDHEN and CDR2 SYDVKM.

V usage is TRBV27 and J usage is TRBJ1-1, with unresolved D. V was shortened by 2 bases and J by 0 bases, with 10 bases between the two germline ends. Germline V gene data show CDR1 as MNHEY and CDR2 as SMNVEV (reference sequence). There are 15 residues in the CDR3. CDR3 sequence: CASSLDGGVNTEAFF. The CDR3 nucleotides read TGTGCCAGCAGTTTAGATGGCGGGGTGAACACTGAAGCTTTCTTT.

The V and J genes are TRBV18 and TRBJ2-7, with 9 bases matching TRBD1. V trimming: 2 bases; J trimming: 0 bases; junction bases outside the gene matches: 5. The CDR3 runs to 16 residues. CDR1 and CDR2 (germline): KGHSH, LQKENI. CDR3 nucleotide sequence: TGTGCCAGCTCACCAGGACAGGGGTCCCCCTCCTACGAGCAGTACTTC. Translated: CASSPGQGSPSYEQYF.

This clone was seen many times. The V gene is TRBV5-1, the J gene TRBJ2-7; a weak D match, TRBD1 (6 bases). The CDR3 runs 13 residues. The V gene lost 4 bases and the J gene lost 2 bases, with 10 bases spanning the gap. CDR1 is SGHRS, CDR2 YFSETQ, per germline. In nucleotides, the CDR3 is TGCGCCAGCAGCCCACAGGGAACCTACGAGCAGTACTTC. Translating gives CASSPQGTYEQYF. The whole variable domain, filled in from reference TRBV5-1 and TRBJ2-7, reads KAGVTQTPRYLIKTRGQQVTLSCSPISGHRSVSWYQQTPGQGLQFLFEYFSETQRNKGNFPGRFSGRQFSNSRSEMNVSTLELGDSALYLCASSPQGTYEQYFGPGTRLTVT.

The rearrangement uses TRBV7-2 and TRBJ1-6; perhaps TRBD1 as D (5 bases). Germline lookup yields CDR1 SGHTA and CDR2 FQGNSA. Trimming pared 5 bases from V and 7 bases from J, leaving 9 bases between. The CDR3 is made up of 13 amino acids. This CDR3 reads CASSPDRNSPLHF. CDR3 in DNA: TGTGCCAGCAGCCCTGACAGAAATTCACCCCTCCACTTT.

This chain connects TRBV7-8 to TRBJ2-5, with D possibly TRBD2 on 5 matching bases. The CDR3 has 15 residues. Trimming removed 8 bases at V and 0 bases at J, with 16 bases between. CDR1 is SGHVS and CDR2 is FQNEAQ in the germline V gene. This chain's CDR3 is CASDPGFPYQETQYF. The CDR3 bases are TGTGCCAGCGACCCGGGATTTCCGTACCAAGAGACCCAGTACTTC.

This chain connects TRBV7-2 to TRBJ1-2; D is ambiguous. In germline, CDR1 is SGHTA, CDR2 FQGNSA. This CDR3 has 13 residues. V was shortened by 9 bases and J by 3 bases, with 14 bases between the two germline ends. The CDR3: CASAFMRDYGYTF. The CDR3 coding sequence is TGTGCCAGTGCTTTCATGCGGGACTATGGCTACACCTTC.

This clone was observed a handful of times. This chain links TRBV28 with TRBJ2-3; TRBD1 agrees at 7 bases. The V and J ends lost 7 bases and 4 bases, in that order; junction bases with no gene match: 8. Germline V gives CDR1 MDHEN, CDR2 SYDVKM. The CDR3 contains 14 residues. As DNA, the CDR3 is TGTGCCAGCAACGACAGGGCGGGCGCAGATACGCAGTATTTT. Its translation: CASNDRAGADTQYF.